This T cell receptor (beta chain) emerged from a study of cytomegalovirus exposure and HLA in healthy donors. Study summary: Among the approximately 400 genotyped donors, more than 70% were placed in the Caucasian-associated ancestry cluster.

This CDR3 is built from 15 residues. Looked up from germline, CDR1 is SGHDT and CDR2 is YYEEEE. V dropped 0 bases and J dropped 0; count of bases not matched to a gene: 3. The PCR contained 60 Vbeta and 13 Jbeta primers. Repertoires were generated with immunoSEQ multiplex PCR, while TCRdb's copy carries only in-frame clones and drops some. The sample has about 140,000 clones; roughly three quarters are singletons. The chain carries TRBV5-6 and TRBJ2-7, with 7 bases fitting TRBD1. Sample: PBMCs. This sequence was found in a female donor in good health and CMV-seronegative. The CDR3 nucleotides read TGTGCCAGCAGCTTGGGAGGGGGCCTCTCCTACGAGCAGTACTTC. This codes for CASSLGGGLSYEQYF.